The rows below give T cell receptor beta chains drawn from one sample of a study of T cell repertoires in cytomegalovirus infection. Their specific antigens are unknown. TCRdb re-derived calls from the reads in MiXCR, one entry per CDR3 protein. The sample shows a few hundred thousand distinct CDR3 sequences, approximately 35% of them seen only once. Sequencing used cultured PBMCs, obtained from culture after CMV antigen stimulation. These TCRs come from a human donor in good health (CMV status not recorded). Some clones in this sample may be carry-over from other donors' samples. Both conserved end residues are part of each CDR3. Fields, in order: J gene, D gene, clone size, V gene, CDR3 protein, CDR3 DNA. The D gene is left open where the match is weak. Clone size is not always given. Where it is, it says once, few, many or a class for expanded clones.

>TRBJ2-3|NA|NA|TRBV5-5
CASSLGPGTNGDTQYF
TGTGCCAGCAGCTTGGGCCCCGGGACAAACGGCGATACGCAGTATTTT
>TRBJ2-3|TRBD1|few|TRBV19
CASSPWTGGIPTDTQYF
TGTGCCAGTAGTCCGTGGACAGGGGGGATTCCCACAGATACGCAGTATTTT
>TRBJ2-1|NA|NA|TRBV7-6
CASSFATGFSYNEQFF
TGTGCCAGCAGCTTCGCAACAGGTTTTTCCTACAATGAGCAGTTCTTC
>TRBJ1-1|NA|NA|TRBV6-2/TRBV6-3
CASRQASGLHTEAFF
TGTGCCAGCAGGCAAGCCTCCGGGCTCCACACTGAAGCTTTCTTT
>TRBJ2-5|NA|few|TRBV7-2
CASSSYSETQYF
TGTGCCAGCAGCTCCTATAGTGAGACCCAGTACTTC
>TRBJ2-7|TRBD2|NA|TRBV27
CASTRLSGGPVLYEQYF
TGTGCCAGCACCAGACTCTCGGGAGGGCCGGTGCTATACGAGCAGTACTTC
>TRBJ2-7|TRBD1|NA|TRBV28
CASSSAGTGYLYEQYF
TGTGCCAGCAGTTCGGCCGGGACAGGGTATCTCTACGAGCAGTACTTC
>TRBJ2-1|NA|many|TRBV7-2
CASSLNPESSYNEQFF
TGTGCCAGCAGCTTAAATCCGGAAAGCTCCTACAATGAGCAGTTCTTC
>TRBJ2-1|NA|few|TRBV28
CASSSPVAEYNEQFF
TGTGCCAGCAGTTCCCCTGTAGCGGAGTACAATGAGCAGTTCTTC
>TRBJ2-7|NA|NA|TRBV19
CASSIPGAYEQYF
TGTGCCAGTAGTATTCCGGGAGCCTACGAGCAGTACTTC
>TRBJ2-3|TRBD1|NA|TRBV24-1
CATSDHTGVLNTQYF
TGTGCCACCAGTGATCATACAGGGGTGTTGAATACGCAGTATTTT
>TRBJ2-5|TRBD1|NA|TRBV29-1
CSVGTGGPRETQYF
TGCAGCGTGGGGACAGGGGGTCCGAGAGAGACCCAGTACTTC
>TRBJ2-3|NA|NA|TRBV4-1
CASRSVADTDTQYF
TGCGCCAGCAGGAGTGTAGCGGACACAGATACGCAGTATTTT
>TRBJ1-1|TRBD1|NA|TRBV20-1
CSAQGQGGKNTEAFF
TGCAGTGCTCAGGGACAGGGGGGAAAAAACACTGAAGCTTTCTTT
>TRBJ1-5|TRBD1|NA|TRBV2
CASLPFRTGFSNQPQHF
TGTGCCAGCCTCCCATTCAGGACAGGGTTTAGCAATCAGCCCCAGCATTTT
>TRBJ2-1|NA|NA|TRBV2
CASSKRLSYNEQFF
TGTGCCAGCAGTAAGAGGCTCTCCTACAATGAGCAGTTCTTC
>TRBJ2-4|NA|NA|TRBV14
CASSSPLEGGAKNIQYF
TGTGCCAGCAGCTCTCCACTGGAGGGAGGCGCCAAAAACATTCAGTACTTC